This TCR beta chain was observed in a study of human T cells and chemical hapten exposure. Whole-study context: Alopecia areata, totalis or universalis affected patients, mainly female.

Attachment of unique molecular identifiers to individual cDNA molecules was performed in the library. TCRdb used MiXCR to reprocess the RACE reads, holding one entry per CDR3 protein. The data hold fewer than 200,000 distinct CDR3 sequences, with about 30% observed a single time. This CDR3 has 12 residues. Deletions cut 6 bases from V and 6 bases from J, with 12 bases between. This clonotype was observed a few times. Time point denoted: patch test 3, about 24 weeks after DPC sensitization. Treatment here: therapeutic diphenylcyclopropenone sensitization with weekly scalp DPC. This receptor was identified in a woman aged 18 to 35 with alopecia areata. Some clones in this sample may be carry-over from other donors' samples. The starting material was whole blood, obtained in connection with sensitization to the hapten diphenylcyclopropenone (DPC). J is TRBJ2-7 and V is TRBV12-3 or TRBV12-4; D is undetermined. The CDR3 region has the DNA TGTGCCAGCAGAACCCTCAAGGGCGAGCAGTACTTC. Translation: CASRTLKGEQYF.